The present T cell receptor (beta chain) was sequenced within a study of T-cell reconstitution after alpha-beta-depleted transplantation in children. Many counts were recorded for this clonotype. Preparation of the TCRbeta library used unique molecular identifiers. From the PCR reads, TCRdb called clonotypes with MiXCR, one entry per CDR3 protein. Of 200,000 to 300,000 distinct CDR3 sequences listed, around 12% are singletons. The ends were cut back, 4 bases at V and 3 bases at J, with 16 bases in the middle. This CDR3 has 15 amino acids. Germline V gives CDR1 KGHSH, CDR2 LQKENI. The chain links TRBV18 to TRBJ2-7; D uncertain. The source of this sequence is a human donor who donated a stem cell graft to a child with acute lymphoblastic leukemia. The sequencing used PBMCs from the stem cell graft donor, collected from the stem cell graft. The CDR3 DNA reads as TGTGCCAGCTCACGTGTGACCCAGAATCTCTACGAGCAGTACTTC. Translated: CASSRVTQNLYEQYF.